This record looks at one T cell receptor (beta chain) sequence and its context. Antigen: not known. This entry comes from a study of CD8 T cells in Susac syndrome. About the research overall: Eight of the sequenced Susac syndrome patients were in remission, and roughly six had active disease. Findings of the study overall: CD4+ repertoires of Susac syndrome patients lacked detectable clonal expansion.

J gave up 2 bases and V 2 bases, and 7 bases lay outside the gene matches. Germline CDR1 is KGHDR and CDR2 is SFDVKD. The CDR3 has 18 amino acids. Recently defined diagnostic criteria classed the Susac syndrome patients as definite or probable. Reverse transcription of roughly 0.5 to 1 ug RNA was carried out with random hexamers. TCRdb analysed the immunoSEQ multiplex PCR reads with MiXCR anew, one entry per CDR3 protein. The table records 71,000 or so distinct CDR3 sequences, roughly 93% of them present only once. The chain uses TRBV24-1 and TRBJ1-5; 11 positions agree with TRBD1. The receptor was isolated from a human donor with Susac syndrome. Sequencing was performed on CD4+ T cells from PBMCs. This CDR3 is CATSDSGGQGGGNQPQHF. In DNA form, the CDR3 reads TGTGCCACCAGTGATTCCGGGGGACAGGGGGGAGGCAATCAGCCCCAGCATTTT.